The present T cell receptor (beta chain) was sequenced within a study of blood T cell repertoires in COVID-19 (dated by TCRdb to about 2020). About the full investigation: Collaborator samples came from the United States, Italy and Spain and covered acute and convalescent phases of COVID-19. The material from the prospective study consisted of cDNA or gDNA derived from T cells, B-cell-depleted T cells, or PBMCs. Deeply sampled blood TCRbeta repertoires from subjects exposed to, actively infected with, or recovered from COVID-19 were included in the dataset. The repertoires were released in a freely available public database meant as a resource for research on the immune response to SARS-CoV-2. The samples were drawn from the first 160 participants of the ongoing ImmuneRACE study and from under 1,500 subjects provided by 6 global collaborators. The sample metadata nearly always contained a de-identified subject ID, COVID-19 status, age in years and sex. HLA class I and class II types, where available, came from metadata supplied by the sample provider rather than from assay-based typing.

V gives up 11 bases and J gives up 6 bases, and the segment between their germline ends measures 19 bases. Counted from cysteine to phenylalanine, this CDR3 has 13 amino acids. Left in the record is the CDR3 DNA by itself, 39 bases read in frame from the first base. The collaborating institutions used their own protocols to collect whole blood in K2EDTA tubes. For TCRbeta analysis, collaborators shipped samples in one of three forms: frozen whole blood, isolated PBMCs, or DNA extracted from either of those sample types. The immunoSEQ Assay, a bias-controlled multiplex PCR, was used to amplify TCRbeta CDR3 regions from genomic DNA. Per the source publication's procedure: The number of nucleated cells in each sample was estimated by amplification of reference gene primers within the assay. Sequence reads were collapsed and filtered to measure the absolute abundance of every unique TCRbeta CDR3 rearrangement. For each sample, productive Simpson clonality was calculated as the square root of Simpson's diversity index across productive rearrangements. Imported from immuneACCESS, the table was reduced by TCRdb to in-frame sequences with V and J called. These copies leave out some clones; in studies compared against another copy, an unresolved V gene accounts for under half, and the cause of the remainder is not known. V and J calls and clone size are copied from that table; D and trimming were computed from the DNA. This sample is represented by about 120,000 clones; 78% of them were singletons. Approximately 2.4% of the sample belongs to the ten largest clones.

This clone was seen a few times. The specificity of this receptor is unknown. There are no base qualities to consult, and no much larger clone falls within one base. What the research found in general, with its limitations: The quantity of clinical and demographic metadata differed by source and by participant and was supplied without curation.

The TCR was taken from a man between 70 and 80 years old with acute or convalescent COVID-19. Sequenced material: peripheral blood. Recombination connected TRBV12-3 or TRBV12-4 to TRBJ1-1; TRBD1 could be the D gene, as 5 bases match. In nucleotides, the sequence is TGTGCCTCGGCAGGGCTGTTGGGCGCTGAAGCTTTCTTT. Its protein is CASAGLLGAEAFF.